These 2 T cell receptor beta chains were sequenced from one sample in a study of PD-L1 blockade in urothelial cancer (dated by TCRdb to 2016 to 2017). Libraries came from the immunoSEQ multiplex PCR assay. This is the immuneACCESS table as TCRdb keeps it, with only in-frame sequences that have V and J called. A part of the clones is gone; compared with another copy, unresolved V genes explain less than half, and the rest is unexplained. This sample gives under 120,000 clones in total; 70% to 90% of them show up just once. The ten largest clones represent roughly 2.3% of the sample. Source: PBMCs, taken around atezolizumab (anti-PD-L1) treatment. The receptors stem from a man aged 50 or older with urothelial cancer.

Remarks on this clone: The same CDR3 can be traced to other DNA sequences in this sample. The V and J genes are TRBV30 and TRBJ2-1, with a tentative D call TRBD1 (6 bases). V lost 3 bases and J lost 1, with 7 bases in between. There are 13 residues in the CDR3. Germline-derived CDR1 and CDR2 are GTSNPN and SVGIG (reference sequence). The DNA for the CDR3 is TGTGCCTGGAGCAGGGGATCCTACAATGAGCAGTTCTTC. It codes for CAWSRGSYNEQFF.

The chain employs TRBV11-2 and TRBJ1-1; 8 bases line up with TRBD1. Per the germline V gene, CDR1 is SGHAT and CDR2 is FQNNGV. CDR3 length: 17 residues. J lost 1 base, V lost 6 bases, and 13 bases had no gene match. For the CDR3, the DNA is TGTGCCAGCAGTTCGTACGACAGGGGCTGGGGGAACACTGAAGCTTTCTTT. The encoded protein is CASSSYDRGWGNTEAFF.